Following are 18 T cell receptor beta chains from one sample sequenced in a study of CD8 T cells in ankylosing spondylitis. TCRdb passed the 5' RACE reads through MiXCR, listing each CDR3 protein once. This table holds 200,000 to 300,000 distinct CDR3 sequences, approximately 12% found once. Sample: blood, either unsorted or a sorted T cell fraction (not recorded which). The origin of the receptors is a male donor with ankylosing spondylitis or in good health (not recorded which).

This chain uses TRBV7-2 with TRBJ2-1; possibly TRBD2 for D (5 bases). V was shortened by 4 bases and J by 9 bases, with 16 bases between the two germline ends. The V gene's germline CDR1 is SGHTA and CDR2 FQGNSA. The CDR3 runs to 14 residues. Here the CDR3 reads CASSSPGFGAEQFF. The CDR3 DNA reads as TGTGCCAGCAGCTCCCCGGGGTTCGGAGCTGAGCAGTTCTTC.

This clonotype was counted many times. This chain links TRBV5-1 with TRBJ2-7, with D unclear. Between the trimmed V and J ends, which lost 0 bases and 0 bases, there was a span of 13 bases. Germline CDR1 reads SGHRS; CDR2 reads YFSETQ. CDR3 length: 16 amino acids. DNA for the CDR3: TGCGCCAGCAGCTTGGAAGGAAGGTCGAGCTCCTACGAGCAGTACTTC. Its translation: CASSLEGRSSSYEQYF.

The sample holds a few counts of this clonotype. This sequence joins TRBV12-3 or TRBV12-4 and TRBJ2-5; 9 bases are a match to TRBD2. This CDR3 is 15 amino acids long. V shed 3 bases, J shed 3 bases, and the junction held 5 bases outside the gene matches. CDR3 coding DNA: TGTGCCAGCAGTTTTCTAGCGGGGCAAAAAGAGACCCAGTACTTC. The encoded protein is CASSFLAGQKETQYF.

The sample holds many counts of this clonotype. This sequence joins TRBV25-1 and TRBJ2-2; possibly TRBD2 for D (5 bases). Germline CDR1 reads MGHDK; CDR2 reads SYGVNS. The ends were cut back, 4 bases at V and 10 bases at J, with 7 bases in the middle. This CDR3 is 11 amino acids long. CDR3 nucleotide sequence: TGTGCCAGCAGTGTGAGGGAGGAGCTGTTTTTT. This encodes CASSVREELFF.

The table lists this clonotype with many counts. This sequence joins TRBV12-3 or TRBV12-4 and TRBJ2-7, with TRBD1 matching 9 bases. The V gene end was trimmed by 2 bases and the J gene end by 6 bases; junction bases not matched to a gene: 5. The CDR3 consists of 14 residues. The DNA of the CDR3 is TGTGCCAGCAGTTTACTGGACAGGGGAGCCGAGCAGTACTTC. Translated, it gives CASSLLDRGAEQYF.

This clonotype showed up many times. The V call is TRBV5-1, the J call TRBJ1-2; D unclear. Germline-derived CDR1 and CDR2 are SGHRS and YFSETQ. V gave up 0 bases and J gave up 3 bases, with 18 bases separating them. This CDR3 region has 17 residues. The CDR3 nucleotides are TGCGCCAGCAGCTTGGAAGGGTCGGGTCCCAGGTACTATGGCTACACCTTC. This codes for CASSLEGSGPRYYGYTF.

This clonotype was recorded at least ten times. As DNA, the CDR3 is TGCGCCAGCAGCTTGGGAGGGGCCGGCAATCAGCCCCAGCATTTT. It encodes CASSLGGAGNQPQHF. The J gene is TRBJ1-5, the V gene TRBV5-1, with D possibly TRBD1 on 5 matching bases. CDR1 SGHRS and CDR2 YFSETQ come from the germline V gene. This CDR3 has 15 residues. V was pared by 0 bases and J by 2 bases, with 9 bases between.

This clonotype appeared many times. The gene calls are TRBV7-6 and TRBJ1-5; D may be TRBD1 (5 bases). V shed 1 base and J shed 2 bases, with 9 bases lying between them. The CDR3 contains 15 residues. Germline V lookup: CDR1 SGHVS, CDR2 FNYEAQ. The CDR3 DNA reads TGTGCCAGCAGCTTAGATCCAGGGCGCAATCAGCCCCAGCATTTT. Its protein is CASSLDPGRNQPQHF. Variable domain in full (rest from reference TRBV7-6 and TRBJ1-5): GAGVSQSPRYKVTKRGQDVALRCDPISGHVSLYWYRQALGQGPEFLTYFNYEAQQDKSGLPNDRFSAERPEGSISTLTIQRTEQRDSAMYRCASSLDPGRNQPQHFGDGTRLSIL.

A remark on this clonotype: This may be a read error, as it is one base from a much larger clone. The chain links TRBV5-1 to TRBJ2-5; D is perhaps TRBD1 (6 bases). The CDR3 runs to 16 residues. Germline V CDR1 and CDR2: SGHRS, YFSETQ. Written as DNA, the CDR3 is TGCGCCAGCAGCCGGAATTCACAACAGGGTCAAGAGACCCAGCACTTC. Translating gives CASSRNSQQGQETQHF. Based on the CDR3 plus reference TRBV5-1 and TRBJ2-5, the full variable domain is KAGVTQTPRYLIKTRGQQVTLSCSPISGHRSVSWYQQTPGQGLQFLFEYFSETQRNKGNFPGRFSGRQFSNSRSEMNVSTLELGDSALYLCASSRNSQQGQETQHFGPGTRLLVL.

This clonotype appeared many times. The chain has TRBV9 and TRBJ1-1; D not certain. The germline V and J ends were trimmed by 0 bases and 2 bases, with 5 bases remaining between them. This CDR3 contains 13 residues. From germline, CDR1 is SGDLS and CDR2 YYNGEE. CDR3 in amino acids: CASSVAGNTEAFF. The CDR3 coding sequence is TGTGCCAGCAGCGTAGCCGGTAACACTGAAGCTTTCTTT. Based on the CDR3 plus reference TRBV9 and TRBJ1-1, the full variable domain is DSGVTQTPKHLITATGQRVTLRCSPRSGDLSVYWYQQSLDQGLQFLIQYYNGEERAKGNILERFSAQQFPDLHSELNLSSLELGDSALYFCASSVAGNTEAFFGQGTRLTVV.

This chain uses TRBV18 with TRBJ1-1; TRBD1 aligns across 9 bases. The CDR3 has 14 residues. Germline loops: CDR1 KGHSH, CDR2 LQKENI. V was clipped by 3 bases and J by 10 bases; unmatched bases: 9. Here the CDR3 DNA reads TGTGCCAGCTCACCTACGGGACAGGGTTTGGTAGCTTTCTTT. Translated, it gives CASSPTGQGLVAFF.

Points on this clonotype: One base away lies a much larger clone, so this may be a sequencing read error. The CDR3 sequence is CASSSPSVYSEQFF. CDR3 sequence (DNA): TGTGCCAGCAGCTCCCCAAGCGTCTACAGTGAGCAGTTCTTC. This chain joins TRBV14 and TRBJ2-1; D unresolved. This CDR3 contains 14 residues. The germline V gene encodes CDR1 SGHDN and CDR2 FVKESK.

This clonotype has more than one count but fewer than ten. The chain links TRBV29-1 to TRBJ2-1; D call uncertain. V was pared by 6 bases and J by 16 bases, with 10 bases between. The CDR3 totals 8 residues. Germline V gene lookup returns CDR1 SQVTM and CDR2 ANQGSEA. The CDR3 DNA is TGCAGCGTGGGCCCGTTTTTCTTC. Protein sequence: CSVGPFFF.

This clonotype has at least ten counts. The rearrangement links TRBV29-1 to TRBJ2-3, with TRBD2 identical over 10 bases. Germline-derived CDR1 and CDR2 are SQVTM and ANQGSEA. V gave up 7 bases and J gave up 3 bases; unmatched junction bases: 7. The CDR3 contains 14 residues. The CDR3 here is CSGLYSGRTDTQYF. CDR3 nucleotide sequence: TGCAGCGGACTTTATAGCGGGAGGACAGATACGCAGTATTTT.

The sample holds many counts of this clonotype. The rearrangement uses TRBV20-1 and TRBJ2-1, with D unclear. This CDR3 region has 11 residues. Germline-derived CDR1 and CDR2 are DFQATT and SNEGSKA (reference sequence). Trimming stripped 1 base from V and 7 bases from J, with 5 bases between. CDR3 residues: CSARGWNEQFF. CDR3 coding DNA: TGCAGTGCTAGAGGGTGGAATGAGCAGTTCTTC.

This clonotype occurred many times. This chain links TRBV5-1 with TRBJ2-7; tentative D call: TRBD2 (7 bases). V lost 2 bases to trimming and J lost 2 bases, with 14 bases between them. CDR3 size: 15 residues. CDR1 SGHRS and CDR2 YFSETQ come from the germline V gene. This CDR3 reads CASSFQVGGPYEQYF. The CDR3 bases are TGCGCCAGCAGCTTTCAAGTGGGGGGGCCCTACGAGCAGTACTTC.

This clonotype was seen only a few times. The chain has TRBV11-2 and TRBJ2-7; D uncertain. V was shortened by 2 bases and J by 0 bases, with 11 bases between the two germline ends. The germline V gene has CDR1 SGHAT and CDR2 FQNNGV. The CDR3 is 15 residues long. The CDR3 DNA reads as TGTGCCAGCAGCTTACAGGTTCCCAGCTCCTACGAGCAGTACTTC. Amino acids: CASSLQVPSSYEQYF.

This clonotype was detected a few times. V is TRBV7-2 and J is TRBJ2-3; the D is unclear. Trimming shortened V by 1 base and J by 0 bases, and 5 bases separated the two germline ends. The CDR3 spans 14 residues. Germline V gives CDR1 SGHTA, CDR2 FQGNSA. The CDR3 bases are TGTGCCAGCAGCTTAGTGGCCAGCACAGATACGCAGTATTTT. Amino acids: CASSLVASTDTQYF.